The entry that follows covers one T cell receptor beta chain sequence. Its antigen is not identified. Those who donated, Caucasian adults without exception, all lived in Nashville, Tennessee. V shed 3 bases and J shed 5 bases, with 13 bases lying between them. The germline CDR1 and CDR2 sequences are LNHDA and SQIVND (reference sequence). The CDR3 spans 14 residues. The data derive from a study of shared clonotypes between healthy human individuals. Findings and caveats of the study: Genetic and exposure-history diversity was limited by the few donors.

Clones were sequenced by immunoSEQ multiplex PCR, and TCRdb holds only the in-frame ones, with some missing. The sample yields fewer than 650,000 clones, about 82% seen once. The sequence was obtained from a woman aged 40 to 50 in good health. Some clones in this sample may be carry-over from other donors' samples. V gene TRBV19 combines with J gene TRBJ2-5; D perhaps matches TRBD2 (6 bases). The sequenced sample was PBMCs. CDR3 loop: CASSIGGGAETQYF. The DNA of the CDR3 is TGTGCCAGTAGTATTGGGGGAGGCGCGGAGACCCAGTACTTC.